This TCR beta chain was obtained from a study of cytomegalovirus exposure and HLA in healthy donors. Study at large: Ancestry clustering placed more than 65% of some 400 genotyped donors in the Caucasian-associated cluster.

The study's findings and limits: Further analysis, carried out later, found HLA-associated TCR beta chains more clonally expanded than equally common other chains. Productive status was seen about 87% or about 30% of the time for most TCR beta V segments in an earlier analysis. In presence/absence analyses, roughly uniform sequencing depth across donors was assumed.

The study ran its PCR with 60 Vbeta and 13 Jbeta primers. Clones were sequenced by immunoSEQ multiplex PCR, and TCRdb holds only the in-frame ones, with some missing. The sample records fewer than 200,000 clones, roughly 87% being singletons. There are 16 residues in the CDR3. The V gene's germline CDR1 is KGHSH and CDR2 LQKENI. The V end lost 3 bases, the J end lost 2 bases, and 11 bases lay between the germline ends. Details on this clone: Its antigen is not known.

The V and J genes are TRBV18 and TRBJ1-6, with D unresolved. Sequenced: PBMCs. The source of this sequence is a girl in the first two years of life in good health and CMV-seronegative. CDR3 in DNA: TGTGCCAGCTCACCGGGAGGGATAACCTATAATTCACCCCTCCACTTT. This encodes CASSPGGITYNSPLHF.